This T cell receptor (beta chain) was obtained from a study of cytomegalovirus exposure and HLA in healthy donors. Regarding the study as a whole: Compared with the roughly 700-donor mean, an Asian-associated ancestry cluster reportedly had fewer N-insertions, according to a later analysis.

With regard to this clone: Its antigen is undetermined.

A multiplex PCR was run with 60 Vbeta primers and 13 Jbeta primers. The assay was immunoSEQ multiplex PCR, and TCRdb's table has in-frame clones only and misses some. The sample holds about 180,000 clones, 60% to 80% seen once. Material: PBMCs. The clonotype comes from a man aged 40-50 years in good health and CMV-seropositive.

CDR3 sequence (DNA): TGTGCCAGCAGCTTAGCGGCGGGCCACTCCTACGAGCAGTACTTC. Translation gives CASSLAAGHSYEQYF. The chain employs TRBV7-2 and TRBJ2-7; tentatively, D is TRBD2 (5 bases). Germline loops: CDR1 SGHTA, CDR2 FQGNSA. Trimming took off 0 bases at V and 0 bases at J, with 9 bases between the two ends. The CDR3 is 15 amino acids. The whole variable domain, remainder taken from reference TRBV7-2 and TRBJ2-7, is GAGVSQSPSNKVTEKGKDVELRCDPISGHTALYWYRQSLGQGLEFLIYFQGNSAPDKSGLPSDRFSAERTGGSVSTLTIQRTQQEDSAVYLCASSLAAGHSYEQYFGPGTRLTVT.